This TCR beta chain was documented in a study of T cell changes during pregnancy in multiple sclerosis. The table came from immunoSEQ multiplex PCR; TCRdb's copy has only in-frame clones and leaves some out. The profile shows 100,000 or so clones, roughly 91% of them singletons. The source is a female donor with multiple sclerosis, enrolled in a pregnancy study. Material: peripheral blood, obtained in the first trimester of pregnancy.

CDR3 coding DNA: TGTGCCAGCAGCCCGCAGGGACTAGCGGGGGAGCCCTCCAAGTGGGGCCAGTACTTC. It specifies CASSPQGLAGEPSKWGQYF. The rearrangement links TRBV13 to TRBJ2-5, with TRBD2 identical over 14 bases. The germline CDR1 and CDR2 sequences are PRHDT and FYEKMQ (reference sequence). Losses at the gene ends were 5 bases for V and 10 bases for J; bases not matched to a gene: 21. The CDR3 loop spans 19 amino acids.